This TCR beta chain was sequenced during a study of PD-1 blockade in classical Hodgkin lymphoma. With 5 bases clipped from V and 8 bases from J, the junction kept 15 bases outside the gene matches. This CDR3 is 17 amino acids long. CDR1 and CDR2 from the germline V gene are SGHRS and YFSETQ. Exposure to brentuximab vedotin varied, and each patient had relapsed following autologous stem cell transplantation. Data came from immunoSEQ multiplex PCR; TCRdb stores just in-frame clones and leaves some out. The repertoire includes about 97,000 clones, approximately 83% of them detected once, and 12% sits in the top ten.

The chain combines TRBV5-1 with TRBJ2-1; 11 bases agree with TRBD2. The receptor comes from a human donor with classical Hodgkin lymphoma. This sample comprised peripheral blood mononuclear cells (PBMCs), obtained at baseline. CDR3 residues: CASRRPGLADNLDEQFF. The CDR3 bases are TGCGCCAGCAGACGCCCGGGACTAGCGGATAACTTGGATGAGCAGTTCTTC.